This record looks at one T cell receptor beta chain sequence and its context. In germline, CDR1 is MNHEY, CDR2 SVGAGI. CDR3 size: 15 residues. V shed 2 bases and J 9 bases; nucleotides not matched to a gene: 5. The data stem from a study of cytomegalovirus exposure and HLA in healthy donors. PCR used 60 Vbeta primers and 13 Jbeta primers. The assay was immunoSEQ multiplex PCR, and TCRdb's table has in-frame clones only and misses some. The repertoire consists of around 65,000 clones, with 85% occurring once and the leading ten covering around 10%. V usage is TRBV6-5 and J usage is TRBJ2-1; 12 nucleotides line up with TRBD2. The specimen sequenced was PBMCs. The receptor was isolated from a female donor in good health and CMV-seronegative. The CDR3 DNA reads as TGTGCCAGCAGTTACGTGGCTAGCGGGAGGGTTGAGCAGTTCTTC. It yields the protein CASSYVASGRVEQFF.